The source of this TCR beta chain is a study of human T cells and chemical hapten exposure. Study outcomes and limitations: There was no change with DPC sensitization in TCRs above 1 in 1000 frequency.

CDR3 length: 15 residues. V lost 5 bases, J lost 1 base, and 13 bases lay in between. The germline V gene encodes CDR1 SGHNT and CDR2 YYREEE (reference sequence). TCRdb re-analysed the RACE reads in MiXCR, keeping a single row per CDR3 protein. The sample includes 130,000 or so distinct CDR3 sequences, approximately 10% of them seen just once. Time point noted: healthy volunteer bleed at 2 weeks. Someone pulled total RNA out of unfractionated whole blood. About this clonotype: What it recognizes is unknown.

The source material was whole blood. The chain employs TRBV5-4 and TRBJ1-3; possibly TRBD1 for D (5 bases). This TCR was sampled from a male donor in good health. Some clones in this sample may be carry-over from other donors' samples. Here the CDR3 DNA reads TGTGCCAGCAGGTCGGCGTCAGGGTCTGGAAACACCATATATTTT. Its protein is CASRSASGSGNTIYF.